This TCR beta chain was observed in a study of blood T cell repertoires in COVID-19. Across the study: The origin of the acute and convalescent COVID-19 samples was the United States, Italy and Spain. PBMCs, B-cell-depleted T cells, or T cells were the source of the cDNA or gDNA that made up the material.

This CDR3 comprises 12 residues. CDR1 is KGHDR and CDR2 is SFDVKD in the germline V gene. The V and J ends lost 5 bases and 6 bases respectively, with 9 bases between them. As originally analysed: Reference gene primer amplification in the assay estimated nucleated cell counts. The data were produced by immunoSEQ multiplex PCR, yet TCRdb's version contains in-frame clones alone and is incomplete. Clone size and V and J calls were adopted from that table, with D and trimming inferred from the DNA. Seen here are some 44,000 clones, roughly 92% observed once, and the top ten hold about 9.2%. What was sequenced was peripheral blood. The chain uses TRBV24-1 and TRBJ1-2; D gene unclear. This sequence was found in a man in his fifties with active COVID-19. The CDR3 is CATSGEADGYTF. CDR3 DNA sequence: TGTGCCACCAGTGGGGAAGCGGATGGCTACACCTTC.